These 20 T cell receptor beta chains were sequenced from one sample in a study of B cell selection in AIRE deficiency (dated by TCRdb to about 2019). Conventional CD4 T cells were sorted as cells that were CD4+CD127+. Libraries were made using the immunoSEQ multiplex PCR assay. In TCRdb, the immuneACCESS table is reduced to in-frame sequences with V and J assigned. These tables do not hold every clone; where another copy was compared, an unresolved V gene accounts for under half, and the others remain unexplained. Across this sample there are fewer than 25,000 clones, with about 95% seen only once. The ten largest clones represent roughly 0.16% of the sample. The sequencing input was CD4+CD127+ conventional T cells sorted from PBMCs. The receptors were gathered from a human donor in good health.

The CDR3 nucleotides are TGTGCCAGCAGCTCCCTGACGGGTAGGTCCTACAATGAGCAGTTCTTC. This translates into CASSSLTGRSYNEQFF. The rearrangement joins TRBV6-6 to TRBJ2-1; D unclear. CDR1 and CDR2 (germline): MNHNY, SVGAGI (reference sequence). V was pared by 6 bases and J by 1 base, with 16 bases between. The CDR3 has 16 amino acids.

The chain has TRBV5-8 and TRBJ2-2; D gene ambiguous. V lost 4 bases to trimming and J lost 1 base, with 11 bases between them. CDR1 is SGHTS and CDR2 is YDEGEE in the germline V gene. The CDR3 covers 15 residues. CDR3 sequence: CASSIDPGNTGELFF. CDR3 sequence (DNA): TGTGCCAGCAGCATCGATCCAGGGAACACCGGGGAGCTGTTTTTT.

The rearrangement uses TRBV4-3 and TRBJ1-3; the D is unclear. The CDR3 is 15 residues long. Germline CDR1 reads LGHNA; CDR2 reads YSLEER. Trimming left V 0 bases short and J 2 bases short, with 8 bases between. In DNA form, the CDR3 reads TGCGCCAGCAGCCAAGAGGCCCGCCCTGGAAACACCATATATTTT. Translation: CASSQEARPGNTIYF.

The J gene is TRBJ1-1, the V gene TRBV19, with a possible D match to TRBD1 (5 bases). The germline V gene has CDR1 LNHDA and CDR2 SQIVND (reference sequence). This CDR3 has 15 amino acids. V lost 1 base and J 7 bases, leaving 16 bases between the germline ends. CDR3 amino acids: CASSIAGTGVLEAFF. In nucleotides, the CDR3 is TGTGCCAGTAGTATAGCAGGGACTGGGGTTCTTGAAGCTTTCTTT. The variable domain in full, completed from reference TRBV19 and TRBJ1-1, reads DGGITQSPKYLFRKEGQNVTLSCEQNLNHDAMYWYRQDPGQGLRLIYYSQIVNDFQKGDIAEGYSVSREKKESFPLTVTSAQKNPTAFYLCASSIAGTGVLEAFFGQGTRLTVV.

The chain has TRBV4-3 and TRBJ1-2, with a tentative D call TRBD1 (6 bases). Germline loops: CDR1 LGHNA, CDR2 YSLEER. The V gene lost 6 bases and the J gene lost 6 bases, with 14 bases spanning the gap. The CDR3 extends over 13 amino acids. The CDR3 sequence: CASSQQGVDGYTF. DNA for the CDR3: TGCGCCAGCAGTCAACAGGGCGTTGATGGCTACACCTTC.

The chain links TRBV18 to TRBJ1-1, with 8 bases that match TRBD1. The germline V gene has CDR1 KGHSH and CDR2 LQKENI. V gave up 3 bases and J gave up 1 base; unmatched junction bases: 1. CDR3 size: 14 residues. CDR3 protein: CASSPTGGNTEAFF. The CDR3 DNA follows: TGTGCCAGCTCACCCACAGGGGGGAACACTGAAGCTTTCTTT.

The rearrangement uses TRBV5-1 and TRBJ2-3; no clear D gene. The CDR3 runs to 17 residues. The V end lost 0 bases, the J end lost 3 bases, and 17 bases lay between the germline ends. Germline loops: CDR1 SGHRS, CDR2 YFSETQ. CDR3 sequence: CASSLASSVGMTDTQYF. CDR3 bases: TGCGCCAGCAGCTTGGCCAGCAGCGTGGGGATGACAGATACGCAGTATTTT.

The genes are TRBV19 and TRBJ1-5; 7 bases map to TRBD1. Germline V gene data show CDR1 as LNHDA and CDR2 as SQIVND (reference sequence). V was clipped by 6 bases and J by 9 bases; unmatched bases: 11. The CDR3 is 14 residues long. CDR3 in amino acids: CASRSKSGGRPQHF. The CDR3 DNA is TGTGCCAGTAGATCAAAGTCAGGGGGTAGGCCCCAGCATTTT.

Only one count was recorded for this clone. The chain links TRBV7-8 to TRBJ2-3; TRBD1 aligns across 8 bases. Germline-derived CDR1 and CDR2 are SGHVS and FQNEAQ. The CDR3 is made up of 18 amino acids. V dropped 4 bases and J dropped 0; count of bases not matched to a gene: 12. CDR3 in amino acids: CASSSPHTGGPSTDTQYF. Written as DNA, the CDR3 is TGTGCCAGCAGCTCCCCCCACACAGGGGGGCCTAGCACAGATACGCAGTATTTT.

The chain employs TRBV7-2 and TRBJ2-3, with 9 nucleotides matching TRBD1. Looked up from germline, CDR1 is SGHTA and CDR2 is FQGNSA. The CDR3 runs to 15 residues. The J segment lost 4 bases and the V segment lost 5 bases, leaving 7 bases of the junction unmatched. The CDR3 is CASSARTGEADTQYF. The CDR3 DNA is TGTGCCAGCAGCGCAAGGACAGGGGAGGCAGATACGCAGTATTTT.

V and J are TRBV11-3 and TRBJ2-7; D not resolved. Germline V gene sequence: CDR1 SGHNT, CDR2 YENEEA. V dropped 5 bases and J dropped 6 bases, with 20 bases sitting between them. The CDR3 runs to 15 residues. In nucleotides, the CDR3 is TGTGCCAGCAGCCGCGGTGTCCCTCTAATGAGCGAGCAGTACTTC. Translated, it gives CASSRGVPLMSEQYF.

This chain links TRBV19 with TRBJ2-2; D remains unclear. This CDR3 region has 13 residues. The V gene's germline CDR1 is LNHDA and CDR2 SQIVND (reference sequence). Between the trimmed V and J ends, which lost 4 bases and 3 bases, there was a span of 6 bases. In DNA form, the CDR3 reads TGTGCCAGTAGTAATACAGACACCGGGGAGCTGTTTTTT. Residues: CASSNTDTGELFF.

The CDR3 protein is CASSSTVRVETQYF. The CDR3 coding sequence is TGTGCCAGCAGTTCTACGGTGAGGGTGGAGACCCAGTACTTC. The rearrangement uses TRBV5-5 and TRBJ2-5; TRBD2 might be the D (5 bases). The length of the CDR3 is 14 residues. Per the germline V gene, CDR1 is SGHKS and CDR2 is YYEKEE (reference sequence). The V and J ends lost 5 bases and 5 bases respectively, with 16 bases between them. The whole variable domain, filled in from reference TRBV5-5 and TRBJ2-5, reads DAGVTQSPTHLIKTRGQQVTLRCSPISGHKSVSWYQQVLGQGPQFIFQYYEKEERGRGNFPDRFSARQFPNYSSELNVNALLLGDSALYLCASSSTVRVETQYFGPGTRLLVL.

The chain uses TRBV6-5 and TRBJ1-2, with 7 bases aligning to TRBD1. Germline V gene data show CDR1 as MNHEY and CDR2 as SVGAGI. This CDR3 has 16 residues. V lost 4 bases, J lost 4 bases, and 12 bases stayed unmatched. In DNA, the CDR3 is TGTGCCAGCAGTTCTTCCACAGGGGCGCTGGGCTATGGCTACACCTTC. Amino acid sequence: CASSSSTGALGYGYTF.

This clone was seen once. This rearrangement joins TRBV11-3 to TRBJ1-3; TRBD1 matches at 7 bases. The germline CDR1 and CDR2 sequences are SGHNT and YENEEA. Trimming took 8 bases from V and 2 from J; bases not matched to a gene: 3. This CDR3 is 13 amino acids long. The CDR3 region is CASGTGAGNTIYF. The CDR3 DNA sequence: TGTGCCAGCGGCACAGGGGCTGGAAACACCATATATTTT.

The rearrangement joins TRBV4-1 to TRBJ2-1; no clear D. This CDR3 region has 15 residues. Germline CDR1 reads MGHRA; CDR2 reads YSYEKL. V was pared by 0 bases and J by 2 bases, with 8 bases between. CDR3 sequence reads: CASSQERLPYNEQFF. The CDR3 DNA reads TGCGCCAGCAGCCAAGAAAGACTGCCCTACAATGAGCAGTTCTTC.

V and J are TRBV5-1 and TRBJ1-1; D not resolved. The length of the CDR3 is 14 residues. Between the trimmed V and J ends, which lost 1 base and 4 bases, there was a span of 11 bases. The germline gives CDR1 SGHRS, CDR2 YFSETQ. CDR3 nucleotide sequence: TGCGCCAGCAGCTTGAGATCGGGCAGCACTGAAGCTTTCTTT. Translated: CASSLRSGSTEAFF.

The rearrangement uses TRBV28 and TRBJ2-2; D call uncertain. Looked up from germline, CDR1 is MDHEN and CDR2 is SYDVKM. V lost 2 bases to trimming and J lost 6 bases, with 7 bases between them. The CDR3 runs to 13 residues. Here the CDR3 DNA reads TGTGCCAGCAGTTTAGAGTCAGCCGGGGAGCTGTTTTTT. Its protein is CASSLESAGELFF.

The gene calls are TRBV7-9 and TRBJ1-2; possible D gene TRBD1, 5 bases. This CDR3 contains 14 residues. Germline values: CDR1 SEHNR, CDR2 FQNEAQ (reference sequence). Trimming pared 3 bases from V and 4 bases from J, leaving 12 bases between. In nucleotides, the CDR3 is TGTGCCAGCAGCTTGCAGGGAGTGGTCTATGGCTACACCTTC. As protein: CASSLQGVVYGYTF.

This chain connects TRBV28 to TRBJ1-2; D remains ambiguous. CDR1 is MDHEN and CDR2 is SYDVKM in the germline V gene. Trimming stripped 6 bases from V and 0 bases from J, with 14 bases between. The CDR3 length is 15 residues. CDR3 nucleotides: TGTGCCAGCAGCCCCCCCGTTGGAGCTAACTATGGCTACACCTTC. This sequence encodes CASSPPVGANYGYTF.